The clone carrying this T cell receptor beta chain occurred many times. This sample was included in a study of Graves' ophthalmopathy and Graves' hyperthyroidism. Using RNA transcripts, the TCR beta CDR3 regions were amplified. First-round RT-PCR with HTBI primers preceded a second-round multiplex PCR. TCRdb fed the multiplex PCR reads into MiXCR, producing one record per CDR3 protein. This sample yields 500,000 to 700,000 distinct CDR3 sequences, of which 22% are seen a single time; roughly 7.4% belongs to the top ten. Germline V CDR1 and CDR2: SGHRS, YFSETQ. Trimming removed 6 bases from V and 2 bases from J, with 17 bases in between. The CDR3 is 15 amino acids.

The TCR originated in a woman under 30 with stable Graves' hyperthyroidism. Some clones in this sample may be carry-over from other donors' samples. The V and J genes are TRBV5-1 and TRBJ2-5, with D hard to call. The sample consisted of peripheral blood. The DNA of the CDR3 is TGCGCCAGCACGTTCCTGTCGGGCAGACAAGAGACCCAGTACTTC. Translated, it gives CASTFLSGRQETQYF.